The present TCR beta chain was sequenced within a study of T cell responses to AZD1222 COVID-19 vaccine. The method was immunoSEQ multiplex PCR; TCRdb's version includes in-frame clones alone and lacks a portion of them. The sample carries 120,000 or so clones, 80% to 90% recorded once. The CDR3 contains 13 residues. V was pared by 6 bases and J by 2 bases, with 13 bases between. Germline CDR1 is SQVTM and CDR2 is ANQGSEA. Study conclusions and caveats: Sampling captured repertoires only after the peak T cell response. Receipt of two AZD1222 doses was followed by a rise in Spike-specific TCR breadth and depth.

About this clone: What it binds is not known.

The TCR sequence derives from an adult in good health. The chain has TRBV29-1 and TRBJ2-5; perhaps TRBD1 as D (5 bases). The sequencing used peripheral blood, collected on day 0 of AZD1222 vaccination. The CDR3 bases are TGCAGCGTCCAAAGGGGCCTTCAAGAGACCCAGTACTTC. It codes for CSVQRGLQETQYF.